This TCR beta chain comes out of a study of T cells after yellow fever vaccination. Study-wide results and caveats: On re-exposure, the response was weaker but peaked faster, at day 5 versus 15.

Comment on this clonotype: What it binds is not known.

Germline CDR1 reads SEHNR; CDR2 reads FQNEAQ (reference sequence). This CDR3 is built from 14 residues. V shed 8 bases and J 5 bases; nucleotides not matched to a gene: 6. One entry per CDR3 protein, called by TCRdb with MiXCR from the 5' RACE reads. This table holds about 370,000 distinct CDR3 sequences, around 10% found once. The chain links TRBV7-9 to TRBJ1-5, with TRBD1 identical over 10 bases. This TCR came from a man aged 18 to 29 who received the YFV17D yellow fever vaccine. Specimen: PBMCs, collected on the day of the first yellow fever vaccination. CDR3 in DNA: TGTGCCAGCGGACCGGGACAGGGGTATCAGCCCCAGCATTTT. This encodes CASGPGQGYQPQHF.